This note documents a single TCR beta chain sequence. Its cognate antigen is unknown. This entry is derived from a study of type 1 regulatory T cells. Study-level background: T-allo10 is a Tr1-enriched, alloantigen-specific CD4 T cell product made in vitro. The study's findings and limits: Tr1 cells had a more restricted TCR repertoire than non-Tr1 cells.

TCRdb redid the calling of the reads with MiXCR, one entry per CDR3 protein. The repertoire has about 67,000 distinct CDR3 sequences, 45% to 50% of them found once; the top ten carry roughly 2.1%. Germline V gene data show CDR1 as MGHRA and CDR2 as YSYEKL. Trimming removed 6 bases from V and 4 bases from J, with 18 bases in between. CDR3 size: 15 residues. The TCR sequence derives from a human donor in good health. The material sequenced was cultured non-Tr1 T cells, either the whole culture or a sorted T cell fraction (not recorded which). This chain joins TRBV4-1 and TRBJ1-1; D unresolved. Written as DNA, the CDR3 is TGCGCCAGCAGACTCGGACGGTTAGGGAGCACTGAAGCTTTCTTT. This encodes CASRLGRLGSTEAFF.